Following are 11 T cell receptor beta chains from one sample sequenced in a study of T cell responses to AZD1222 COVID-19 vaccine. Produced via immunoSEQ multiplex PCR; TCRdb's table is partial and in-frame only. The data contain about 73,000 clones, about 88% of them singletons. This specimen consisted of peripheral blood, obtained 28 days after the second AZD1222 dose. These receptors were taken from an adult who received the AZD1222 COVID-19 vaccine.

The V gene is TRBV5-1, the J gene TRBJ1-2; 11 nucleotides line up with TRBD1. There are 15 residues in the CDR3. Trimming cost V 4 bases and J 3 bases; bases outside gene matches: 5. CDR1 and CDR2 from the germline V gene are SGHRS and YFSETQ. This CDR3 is CASSTGQGVYYGYTF. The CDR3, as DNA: TGCGCCAGCAGCACGGGACAGGGGGTATACTATGGCTACACCTTC.

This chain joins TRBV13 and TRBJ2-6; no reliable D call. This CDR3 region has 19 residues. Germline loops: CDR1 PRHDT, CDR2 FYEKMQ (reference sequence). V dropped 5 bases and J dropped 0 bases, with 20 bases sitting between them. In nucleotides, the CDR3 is TGTGCCAGCAGCGTTAGCATTCAGGCGAGTTACTCTGGGGCCAACGTCCTGACTTTC. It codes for CASSVSIQASYSGANVLTF.

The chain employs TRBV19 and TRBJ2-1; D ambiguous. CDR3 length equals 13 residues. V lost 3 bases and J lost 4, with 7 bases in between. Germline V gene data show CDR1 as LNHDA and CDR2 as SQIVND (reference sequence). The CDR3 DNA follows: TGTGCCAGTAGTATCCCGACATACAATGAGCAGTTCTTC. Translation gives CASSIPTYNEQFF.

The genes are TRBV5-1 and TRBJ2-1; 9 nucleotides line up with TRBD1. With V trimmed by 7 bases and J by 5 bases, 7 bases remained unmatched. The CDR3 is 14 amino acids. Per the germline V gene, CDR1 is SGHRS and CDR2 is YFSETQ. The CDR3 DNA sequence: TGCGCCAGCCAAACGGGACAGGGCCACAATGAGCAGTTCTTC. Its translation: CASQTGQGHNEQFF.

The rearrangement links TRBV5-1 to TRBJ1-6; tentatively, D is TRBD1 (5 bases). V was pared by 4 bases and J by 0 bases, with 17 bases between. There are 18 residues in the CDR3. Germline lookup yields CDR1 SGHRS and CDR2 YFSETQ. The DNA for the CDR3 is TGCGCCAGCAGCCCGCAGGGTACGGAGAGCTCCTATAATTCACCCCTCCACTTT. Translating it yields CASSPQGTESSYNSPLHF.

As DNA, the CDR3 is TGTGCCACCAGTGATAGCATTACCGTTAATGAGCAGTTCTTC. The encoded protein is CATSDSITVNEQFF. The chain employs TRBV24-1 and TRBJ2-1; no reliable D call. Germline V CDR1 and CDR2: KGHDR, SFDVKD. Trimming removed 3 bases at V and 7 bases at J, with 12 bases between. This CDR3 has 14 amino acids.

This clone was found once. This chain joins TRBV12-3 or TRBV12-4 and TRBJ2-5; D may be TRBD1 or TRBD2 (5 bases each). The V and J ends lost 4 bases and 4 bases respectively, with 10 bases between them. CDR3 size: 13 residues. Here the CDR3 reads CASSSTGGETQYF. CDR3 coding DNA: TGTGCCAGCAGTTCAACAGGAGGAGAGACCCAGTACTTC.

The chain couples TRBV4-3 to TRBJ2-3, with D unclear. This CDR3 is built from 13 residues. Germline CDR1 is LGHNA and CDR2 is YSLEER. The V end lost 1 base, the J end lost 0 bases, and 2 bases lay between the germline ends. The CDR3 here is CASSQASTDTQYF. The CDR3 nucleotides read TGCGCCAGCAGCCAAGCGAGCACAGATACGCAGTATTTT.

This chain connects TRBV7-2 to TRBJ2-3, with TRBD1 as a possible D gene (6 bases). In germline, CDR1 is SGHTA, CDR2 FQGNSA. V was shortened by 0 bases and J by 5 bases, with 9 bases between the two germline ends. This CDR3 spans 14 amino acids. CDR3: CASSLAGRGDTQYF. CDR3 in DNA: TGTGCCAGCAGCTTAGCAGGCAGGGGAGATACGCAGTATTTT. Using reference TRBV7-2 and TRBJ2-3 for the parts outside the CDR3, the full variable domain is GAGVSQSPSNKVTEKGKDVELRCDPISGHTALYWYRQSLGQGLEFLIYFQGNSAPDKSGLPSDRFSAERTGGSVSTLTIQRTQQEDSAVYLCASSLAGRGDTQYFGPGTRLTVL.

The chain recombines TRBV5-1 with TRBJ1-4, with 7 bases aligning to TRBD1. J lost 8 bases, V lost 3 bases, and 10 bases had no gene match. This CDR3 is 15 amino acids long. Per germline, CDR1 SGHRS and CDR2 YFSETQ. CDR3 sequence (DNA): TGCGCCAGCAGCTCACTGACAGGGAAAGGGGAAAAACTGTTTTTT. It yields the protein CASSSLTGKGEKLFF.

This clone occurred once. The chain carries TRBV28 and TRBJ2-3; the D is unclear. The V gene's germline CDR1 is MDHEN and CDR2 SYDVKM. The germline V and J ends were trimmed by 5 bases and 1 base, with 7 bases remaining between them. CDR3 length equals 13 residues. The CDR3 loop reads CASSLRGTDTQYF. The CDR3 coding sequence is TGTGCCAGCAGTCTCCGCGGCACAGATACGCAGTATTTT.